This passage covers 14 T cell receptor beta chains from one sample sequenced in a study of blood T cell repertoires in COVID-19. Profiling relied on immunoSEQ multiplex PCR, and the TCRdb table lists in-frame clones only, not all of them. The top ten clones hold 5.5% to 7% of a sample with 60,000 to 85,000 clones, about four fifths of them seen once. Sequencing was done on a sample of peripheral blood. The receptors shown here come from a woman aged 55-70 years with acute or convalescent COVID-19.

The chain employs TRBV7-2 and TRBJ1-2; a weak D match, TRBD1 (6 bases). CDR3 length equals 15 residues. The V gene's germline CDR1 is SGHTA and CDR2 FQGNSA. The ends were cut back, 0 bases at V and 6 bases at J, with 14 bases in the middle. The DNA for the CDR3 is TGTGCCAGCAGCTTAGCACAGGGTTCATGGGATGGCTACACCTTC. This sequence encodes CASSLAQGSWDGYTF.

The chain recombines TRBV16 with TRBJ1-1; possibly TRBD1 for D (5 bases). The CDR3 extends over 14 amino acids. The V gene lost 2 bases and the J gene lost 9 bases, with 16 bases spanning the gap. Germline CDR1 KGHSY, CDR2 FQNENV. CDR3 amino acids: CASSQPGRTPKAFF. The CDR3 DNA reads TGTGCCAGCAGCCAACCTGGACGGACACCCAAAGCTTTCTTT.

The V gene is TRBV10-2, the J gene TRBJ1-3; D remains ambiguous. Trimming cost V 2 bases and J 0 bases, with 8 bases left between them. The CDR3 has 15 amino acids. CDR1 WSHSY and CDR2 SAAADI come from the germline V gene. The CDR3 is CASSEGGLSGNTIYF. CDR3 DNA sequence: TGCGCCAGCAGTGAGGGCGGACTCTCTGGAAACACCATATATTTT.

The chain links TRBV6-1 to TRBJ1-5; 7 nucleotides agree with TRBD1. CDR1 and CDR2 (germline): MNHNS, SASEGT. V trimming: 5 bases; J trimming: 5 bases; junction bases outside the gene matches: 6. CDR3 length equals 14 residues. The CDR3 bases are TGTGCCAGCAGTTTCGGGACAGACTATCAGCCCCAGCATTTT. This sequence encodes CASSFGTDYQPQHF.

The rearrangement joins TRBV7-2 to TRBJ2-3; 11 nucleotides align to TRBD2. Germline V gene lookup returns CDR1 SGHTA and CDR2 FQGNSA. The CDR3 covers 15 residues. Trimming at V came to 3 bases and at J to 2 bases, leaving 1 base not matched to a gene. DNA for the CDR3: TGTGCCAGCAGCTTTAGCGGGGGGGACACAGATACGCAGTATTTT. Translated: CASSFSGGDTDTQYF.

This clone was counted only a few times. The V gene is TRBV2, the J gene TRBJ2-7; 9 positions match TRBD1. V lost 6 bases to trimming and J lost 12 bases; unmatched junction nucleotides: 9. The CDR3 runs to 12 residues. The germline gives CDR1 SNHLY, CDR2 FYNNEI. CDR3 DNA: TGTGCCAGCAGCTCCTCGGACAGGGGACCGTACTTC. It yields the protein CASSSSDRGPYF.

This clone was seen a handful of times. The CDR3 DNA follows: TGTGCCAGCACCACTACAGGGGGCGCGGGCTACACCTTC. Amino acid sequence: CASTTTGGAGYTF. The V gene is TRBV2, the J gene TRBJ1-2; TRBD1 agrees at 9 bases. V lost 7 bases and J lost 8; bases outside the gene matches: 8. CDR1 and CDR2 (germline): SNHLY, FYNNEI. The CDR3 is made up of 13 amino acids.

This clone was observed many times. The rearrangement joins TRBV19 to TRBJ1-6; TRBD1 aligns across 9 bases. The J segment lost 7 bases and the V segment lost 3 bases, leaving 10 bases of the junction unmatched. Germline V gene lookup returns CDR1 LNHDA and CDR2 SQIVND (reference sequence). The CDR3 has 17 amino acids. CDR3 nucleotide sequence: TGTGCCAGTAGTATCCAGGGACAGGGTGGCGGAAATTCACCCCTCCACTTT. Translation: CASSIQGQGGGNSPLHF.

By its share, this clone is medium-sized. The V gene is TRBV28, the J gene TRBJ1-1; the match to TRBD1 covers 7 bases. Germline CDR1 MDHEN, CDR2 SYDVKM. The CDR3 consists of 14 residues. V trimming: 5 bases; J trimming: 4 bases; junction bases outside the gene matches: 7. CDR3 amino acids: CASSLQTGITEAFF. Here the CDR3 DNA reads TGTGCCAGCAGTCTTCAGACAGGGATCACTGAAGCTTTCTTT.

The V gene is TRBV5-1, the J gene TRBJ1-2; D possibly corresponds to TRBD1 (5 bases). CDR1 is SGHRS, CDR2 YFSETQ, per germline. The CDR3 contains 14 residues. V lost 0 bases to trimming and J lost 3 bases, with 9 bases between them. CDR3 DNA: TGCGCCAGCAGCTTGGGGGGCGAAGACTATGGCTACACCTTC. Its protein product is CASSLGGEDYGYTF.

The V call is TRBV6-2 or TRBV6-3, the J call TRBJ1-5; D not certain. V dropped 4 bases and J dropped 2 bases, with 6 bases sitting between them. CDR3 length equals 13 residues. The V gene's germline CDR1 is MNHEY and CDR2 SVGEGT. DNA of the CDR3: TGTGCCAGCAGTTGGCAGGGCAATCAGCCCCAGCATTTT. Its translation: CASSWQGNQPQHF.

The chain couples TRBV27 to TRBJ2-5, with TRBD2 matching over 8 bases. Germline-derived CDR1 and CDR2 are MNHEY and SMNVEV (reference sequence). The V gene end was trimmed by 5 bases and the J gene end by 5 bases; junction bases not matched to a gene: 10. The CDR3 spans 15 residues. CDR3 sequence reads: CASSILAGRGETQYF. In DNA form, the CDR3 reads TGTGCCAGCAGTATATTAGCGGGGCGGGGGGAGACCCAGTACTTC.

In this sample, this clone turned up a few times. The genes are TRBV28 and TRBJ1-1; 8 nucleotides agree with TRBD1. CDR1 and CDR2 (germline): MDHEN, SYDVKM. J lost 6 bases, V lost 5 bases, and 5 bases had no gene match. This CDR3 region has 13 residues. CDR3: CASSPQGASEAFF. The CDR3 DNA is TGTGCCAGCAGTCCTCAGGGGGCGTCTGAAGCTTTCTTT.

The gene calls are TRBV5-6 and TRBJ2-5; D gene ambiguous. Germline V gene lookup returns CDR1 SGHDT and CDR2 YYEEEE. The V end lost 2 bases, the J end lost 2 bases, and 10 bases lay between the germline ends. The CDR3 consists of 14 residues. The CDR3 DNA is TGTGCCAGCAGCTTAATTGGGCTACAAGAGACCCAGTACTTC. This encodes CASSLIGLQETQYF.